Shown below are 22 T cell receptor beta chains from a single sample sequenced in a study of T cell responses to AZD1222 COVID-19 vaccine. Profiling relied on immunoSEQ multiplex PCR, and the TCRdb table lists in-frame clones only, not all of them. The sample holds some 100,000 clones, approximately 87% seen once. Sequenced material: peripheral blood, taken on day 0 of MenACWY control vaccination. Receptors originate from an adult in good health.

The CDR3 sequence: CAISAPGTGSYEQYF. CDR3 nucleotides: TGTGCCATCAGTGCCCCCGGGACAGGGTCTTACGAGCAGTACTTC. The genes are TRBV10-3 and TRBJ2-7, with 9 nucleotides matching TRBD1. This CDR3 has 15 amino acids. Germline CDR1 and CDR2: ENHRY and SYGVKD. V lost 4 bases to trimming and J lost 4 bases; unmatched junction nucleotides: 8.

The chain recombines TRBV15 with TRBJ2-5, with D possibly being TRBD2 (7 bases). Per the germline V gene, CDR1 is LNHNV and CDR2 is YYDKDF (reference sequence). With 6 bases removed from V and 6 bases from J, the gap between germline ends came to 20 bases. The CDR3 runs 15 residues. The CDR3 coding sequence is TGTGCCACCAGTAGGTCGGGGGGACACCCTCAGACCCAGTACTTC. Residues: CATSRSGGHPQTQYF.

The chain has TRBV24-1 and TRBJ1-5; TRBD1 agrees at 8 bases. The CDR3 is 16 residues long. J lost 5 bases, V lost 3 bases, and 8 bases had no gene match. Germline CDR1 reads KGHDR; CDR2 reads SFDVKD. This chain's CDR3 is CATSDGFRGRDQPQHF. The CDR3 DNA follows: TGTGCCACCAGTGATGGGTTCAGGGGGCGAGATCAGCCCCAGCATTTT.

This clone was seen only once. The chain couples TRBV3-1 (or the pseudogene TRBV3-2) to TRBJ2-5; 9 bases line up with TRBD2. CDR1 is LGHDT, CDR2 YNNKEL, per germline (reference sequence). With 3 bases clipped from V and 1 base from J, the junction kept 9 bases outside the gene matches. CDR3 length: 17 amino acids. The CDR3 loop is CASSQNPGLAVQETQYF. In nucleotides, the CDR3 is TGTGCCAGCAGCCAGAACCCGGGACTAGCAGTCCAAGAGACCCAGTACTTC.

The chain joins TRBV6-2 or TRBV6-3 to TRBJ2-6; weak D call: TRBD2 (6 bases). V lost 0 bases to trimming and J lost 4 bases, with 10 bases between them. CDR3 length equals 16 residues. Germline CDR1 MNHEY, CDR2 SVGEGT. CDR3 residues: CASSYSEGTGANVLTF. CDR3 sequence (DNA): TGTGCCAGCAGTTACTCGGAGGGGACCGGGGCCAACGTCCTGACTTTC.

The CDR3 DNA is TGTGCCAGCAGCTCAGCGGGCAGGGGGACTGAAGCTTTCTTT. The encoded protein is CASSSAGRGTEAFF. The chain carries TRBV7-2 and TRBJ1-1, with 7 bases that match TRBD1. The CDR3 covers 14 residues. Germline-derived CDR1 and CDR2 are SGHTA and FQGNSA. The J segment lost 5 bases and the V segment lost 4 bases, leaving 7 bases of the junction unmatched.

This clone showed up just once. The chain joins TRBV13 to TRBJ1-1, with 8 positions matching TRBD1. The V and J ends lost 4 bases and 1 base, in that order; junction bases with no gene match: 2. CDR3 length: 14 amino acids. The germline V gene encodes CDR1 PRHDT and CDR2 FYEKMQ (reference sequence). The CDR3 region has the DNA TGTGCCAGCAGCTCAGGGGGCAGGAACACTGAAGCTTTCTTT. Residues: CASSSGGRNTEAFF.

CDR3 amino acids: CASSPWTGNTGELFF. DNA of the CDR3: TGTGCCAGCAGCCCGTGGACAGGGAACACCGGGGAGCTGTTTTTT. The chain has TRBV6-2 or TRBV6-3 and TRBJ2-2, with 7 bases matching TRBD1. Germline CDR1 is MNHEY and CDR2 is SVGEGT. The CDR3 runs 15 residues. With V trimmed by 6 bases and J by 1 base, 5 bases remained unmatched.

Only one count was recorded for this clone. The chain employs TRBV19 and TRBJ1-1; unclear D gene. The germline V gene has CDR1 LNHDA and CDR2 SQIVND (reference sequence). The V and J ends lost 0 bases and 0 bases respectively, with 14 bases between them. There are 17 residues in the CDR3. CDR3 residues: CASSIDGGSSVNTEAFF. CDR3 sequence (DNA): TGTGCCAGTAGTATAGATGGTGGCAGTTCGGTGAACACTGAAGCTTTCTTT. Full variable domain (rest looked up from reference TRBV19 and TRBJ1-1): DGGITQSPKYLFRKEGQNVTLSCEQNLNHDAMYWYRQDPGQGLRLIYYSQIVNDFQKGDIAEGYSVSREKKESFPLTVTSAQKNPTAFYLCASSIDGGSSVNTEAFFGQGTRLTVV.

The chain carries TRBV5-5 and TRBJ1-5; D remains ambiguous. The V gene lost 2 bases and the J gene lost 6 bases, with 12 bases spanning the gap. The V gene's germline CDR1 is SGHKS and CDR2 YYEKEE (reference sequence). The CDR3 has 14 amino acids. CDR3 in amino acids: CASSFSDQLQPQHF. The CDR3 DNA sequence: TGTGCCAGCAGCTTCTCGGACCAACTTCAGCCCCAGCATTTT.

DNA for the CDR3: TGTGCCAGCAGCTTCGGGCAGGGAAGGACACCCCTCCACTTT. As protein: CASSFGQGRTPLHF. The chain uses TRBV11-2 and TRBJ1-6; maybe TRBD1 (5 bases). The CDR3 runs 14 residues. V was pared by 3 bases and J by 11 bases, with 14 bases between. The germline V gene has CDR1 SGHAT and CDR2 FQNNGV.

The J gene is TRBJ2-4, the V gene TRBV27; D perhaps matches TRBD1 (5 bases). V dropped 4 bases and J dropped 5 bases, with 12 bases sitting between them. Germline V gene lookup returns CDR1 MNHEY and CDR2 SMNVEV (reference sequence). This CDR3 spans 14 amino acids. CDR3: CASSSRIGENIQYF. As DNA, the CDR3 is TGTGCCAGCAGTTCTCGGATAGGGGAAAACATTCAGTACTTC.

As DNA, the CDR3 is TGTGCCAGCACCGACAGGGTCACTGGAAACACCATATATTTT. The encoded protein is CASTDRVTGNTIYF. The J gene is TRBJ1-3, the V gene TRBV25-1, with 7 bases fitting TRBD1. With 7 bases clipped from V and 2 bases from J, the junction kept 5 bases outside the gene matches. Germline assignment: CDR1 MGHDK and CDR2 SYGVNS. This CDR3 is 14 amino acids long.

The CDR3 DNA sequence: TGTGCCAGCAGCCCTTATAAGGGTATGAACACTGAAGCTTTCTTT. It translates to CASSPYKGMNTEAFF. This chain connects TRBV9 to TRBJ1-1; D call uncertain. V was shortened by 4 bases and J by 0 bases, with 13 bases between the two germline ends. The CDR3 spans 15 residues. Germline lookup yields CDR1 SGDLS and CDR2 YYNGEE.

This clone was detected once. CDR3 loop: CASTFGGGYLEKLFF. In nucleotides, the CDR3 is TGTGCCAGCACCTTCGGCGGGGGGTACCTTGAAAAACTGTTTTTT. This chain connects TRBV6-6 to TRBJ1-4, with D maybe TRBD1 (5 bases). The CDR3 consists of 15 residues. Deletions cut 7 bases from V and 7 bases from J, with 19 bases between. Germline CDR1 MNHNY, CDR2 SVGAGI (reference sequence).

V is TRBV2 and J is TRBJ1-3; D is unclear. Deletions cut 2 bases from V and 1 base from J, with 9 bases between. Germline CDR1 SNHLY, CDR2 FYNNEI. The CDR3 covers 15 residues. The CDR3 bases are TGTGCCAGCAGTGAAAGTGGGGTATCTGGAAACACCATATATTTT. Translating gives CASSESGVSGNTIYF.

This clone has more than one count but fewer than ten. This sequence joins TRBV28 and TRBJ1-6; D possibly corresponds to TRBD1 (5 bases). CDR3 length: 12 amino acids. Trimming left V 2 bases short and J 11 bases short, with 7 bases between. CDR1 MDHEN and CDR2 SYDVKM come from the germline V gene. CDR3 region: CASSLMGPPLHF. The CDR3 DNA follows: TGTGCCAGCAGTTTAATGGGGCCACCCCTCCACTTT.

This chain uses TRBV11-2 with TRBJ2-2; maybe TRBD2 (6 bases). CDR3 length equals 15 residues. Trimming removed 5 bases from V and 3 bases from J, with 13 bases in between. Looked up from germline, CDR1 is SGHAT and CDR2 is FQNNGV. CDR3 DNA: TGTGCCAGCAGCGGCCGGGACTCTTACACCGGGGAGCTGTTTTTT. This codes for CASSGRDSYTGELFF.

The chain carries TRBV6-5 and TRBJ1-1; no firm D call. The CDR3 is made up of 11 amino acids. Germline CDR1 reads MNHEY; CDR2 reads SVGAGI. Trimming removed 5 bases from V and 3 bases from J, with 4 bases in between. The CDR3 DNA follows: TGTGCCAGCAGTCCGTACACTGAAGCTTTCTTT. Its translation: CASSPYTEAFF.

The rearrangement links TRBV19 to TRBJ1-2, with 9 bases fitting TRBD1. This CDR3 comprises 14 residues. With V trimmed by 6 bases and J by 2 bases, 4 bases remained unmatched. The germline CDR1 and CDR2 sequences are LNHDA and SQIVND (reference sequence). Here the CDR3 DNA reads TGTGCCAGTAGGCCGACAGGGGGAAACTATGGCTACACCTTC. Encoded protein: CASRPTGGNYGYTF.

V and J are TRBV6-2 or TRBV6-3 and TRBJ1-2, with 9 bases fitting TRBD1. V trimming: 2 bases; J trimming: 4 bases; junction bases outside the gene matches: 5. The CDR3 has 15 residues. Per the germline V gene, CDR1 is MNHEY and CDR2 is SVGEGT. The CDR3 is CASSYKGTGFYGYTF. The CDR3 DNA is TGTGCCAGCAGTTACAAAGGGACAGGGTTCTATGGCTACACCTTC.

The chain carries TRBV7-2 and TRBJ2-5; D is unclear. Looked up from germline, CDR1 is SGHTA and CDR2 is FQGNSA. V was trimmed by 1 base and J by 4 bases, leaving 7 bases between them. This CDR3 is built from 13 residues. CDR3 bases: TGTGCCAGCAGCTTAGTGCCGGCAGAGACCCAGTACTTC. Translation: CASSLVPAETQYF.